A single sample gave rise to the 10 T cell receptor beta chains below, sequenced in a study of cytomegalovirus exposure and HLA in healthy donors. Both 60 Vbeta primers and 13 Jbeta primers went into the PCR. Using immunoSEQ multiplex PCR, the repertoire was profiled, and TCRdb retains in-frame clones only, with some absent. The sample shows 85,000 to 100,000 clones, 60% to 80% of them seen only once. Input material: PBMCs. The receptor source for this set is a man between 40 and 49 years old in good health and CMV-seronegative.

The chain links TRBV4-2 to TRBJ1-2, with 8 bases aligning to TRBD1. Trimming removed 0 bases from V and 5 bases from J; junction bases left unmatched: 20. The CDR3 runs to 20 residues. Germline CDR1 is LGHNA and CDR2 is YNFKEQ. The CDR3 region has the DNA TGTGCCAGCAGCCAAGAAGGGTCCCCCCTGACAGGGGAGGTTACTTATGGCTACACCTTC. Translation: CASSQEGSPLTGEVTYGYTF.

This chain links TRBV6-5 with TRBJ2-7; D perhaps matches TRBD2 (6 bases). Between the trimmed V and J ends, which lost 0 bases and 1 base, there was a span of 13 bases. Per the germline V gene, CDR1 is MNHEY and CDR2 is SVGAGI. The CDR3 runs to 16 residues. In nucleotides, the CDR3 is TGTGCCAGCAGTTACTCTGGGTGGGGGGAGTCCTACGAGCAGTACTTC. Its translation: CASSYSGWGESYEQYF.

This chain uses TRBV7-8 with TRBJ2-7, with 12 bases fitting TRBD1. The CDR3 sequence is 16 residues long. V gave up 1 base and J gave up 4 bases; unmatched junction bases: 5. Germline CDR1 SGHVS, CDR2 FQNEAQ. CDR3: CASSLEGTGGGYEQYF. The CDR3 nucleotides read TGTGCCAGCAGCTTAGAGGGGACAGGGGGCGGGTACGAGCAGTACTTC.

This clone appeared a few times. This sequence joins TRBV27 and TRBJ1-1; TRBD1 is a possible D gene (5 bases). This CDR3 region has 13 residues. Germline CDR1 reads MNHEY; CDR2 reads SMNVEV (reference sequence). Trimming stripped 2 bases from V and 9 bases from J, with 13 bases between. The CDR3 region has the DNA TGTGCCAGCAGTTTAGGGTCAGGGCGGAAAGCTTTCTTT. It encodes CASSLGSGRKAFF.

This sequence joins TRBV30 and TRBJ1-1; D remains ambiguous. Germline V CDR1 and CDR2: GTSNPN, SVGIG (reference sequence). The CDR3 sequence is 14 residues long. The V end lost 1 base, the J end lost 4 bases, and 13 bases lay between the germline ends. CDR3 residues: CAWSDDSAGTEAFF. The CDR3 DNA reads TGTGCCTGGAGTGACGATAGTGCGGGCACTGAAGCTTTCTTT.

The gene calls are TRBV5-1 and TRBJ2-7; no firm D call. The CDR3 is 13 residues long. Trimming left V 1 base short and J 0 bases short, with 5 bases between. The germline V gene encodes CDR1 SGHRS and CDR2 YFSETQ. This CDR3 reads CASSLPSSYEQYF. CDR3 nucleotides: TGCGCCAGCAGCTTGCCTAGCTCCTACGAGCAGTACTTC.

This sequence joins TRBV7-2 and TRBJ2-7; possible D gene TRBD2, 5 bases. V was cut by 3 bases and J by 2 bases, with 14 bases left in between. Germline values: CDR1 SGHTA, CDR2 FQGNSA. The CDR3 totals 15 residues. Here the CDR3 DNA reads TGTGCCAGCAGCTTGGGGTGGAGCGGCCCCTACGAGCAGTACTTC. This sequence encodes CASSLGWSGPYEQYF.

V gene TRBV14 combines with J gene TRBJ2-3, with D possibly matching TRBD2 (5 bases). Per the germline V gene, CDR1 is SGHDN and CDR2 is FVKESK. V was cut by 4 bases and J by 4 bases, with 12 bases left in between. This CDR3 is 14 amino acids long. CDR3 in amino acids: CASSRALAADTQYF. CDR3 in DNA: TGTGCCAGCAGCCGAGCCCTAGCTGCAGATACGCAGTATTTT.

This clone occurred a few times. The chain is built from TRBV5-1 and TRBJ2-3, with 7 bases identical to TRBD2. Per the germline V gene, CDR1 is SGHRS and CDR2 is YFSETQ. J was trimmed by 6 bases and V by 4 bases; bases with no gene match: 8. CDR3 length: 14 residues. CDR3 DNA sequence: TGCGCCAGCAGCCCGGGGACTATGTCGGATACGCAGTATTTT. It translates to CASSPGTMSDTQYF.

The rearrangement uses TRBV7-2 and TRBJ1-6; 7 nucleotides agree with TRBD1. The CDR3 runs 15 residues. The germline CDR1 and CDR2 sequences are SGHTA and FQGNSA. The V gene end was trimmed by 2 bases and the J gene end by 7 bases; junction bases not matched to a gene: 5. The CDR3 DNA follows: TGTGCCAGCAGCTTACAGGGGGAGAGAAATTCACCCCTCCACTTT. Protein: CASSLQGERNSPLHF. Full variable domain (outside the CDR3, taken from reference TRBV7-2 and TRBJ1-6): GAGVSQSPSNKVTEKGKDVELRCDPISGHTALYWYRQSLGQGLEFLIYFQGNSAPDKSGLPSDRFSAERTGGSVSTLTIQRTQQEDSAVYLCASSLQGERNSPLHFGNGTRLTVT.